Below, 20 T cell receptor beta chains from the same sample are listed, as sequenced in a study of blood T cell repertoires in COVID-19. Generated by immunoSEQ multiplex PCR, the TCRdb table keeps only in-frame clones and is missing some. The repertoire consists of around 190,000 clones, with roughly 80% occurring once and the leading ten covering about 7.2%. Sequencing was carried out using peripheral blood. These receptors were obtained from a man aged 55 to 69 with acute or convalescent COVID-19.

The V call is TRBV28, the J call TRBJ1-5; TRBD1 might be the D (6 bases). V shed 6 bases and J shed 8 bases, with 14 bases lying between them. Germline values: CDR1 MDHEN, CDR2 SYDVKM. The CDR3 runs 13 residues. The CDR3 DNA is TGTGCCAGCAGGACAGGAGGATTTGAGCCCCAGCATTTT. It yields the protein CASRTGGFEPQHF.

This sequence joins TRBV12-5 and TRBJ1-6, with D hard to call. The CDR3 loop spans 16 amino acids. Germline V CDR1 and CDR2: LGHNT, FRNRAP. V lost 2 bases and J lost 1, with 9 bases in between. CDR3 region: CASGLMRRSYNSPLHF. The CDR3 nucleotides read TGTGCTAGTGGTTTGATGAGAAGATCCTATAATTCACCCCTCCACTTT.

The CDR3 here is CASSFSRSSYEQYF. The CDR3 nucleotides read TGCGCCAGCAGCTTTAGCCGGAGCTCCTACGAGCAGTACTTC. The chain joins TRBV5-1 to TRBJ2-7; D remains unclear. CDR1 and CDR2 (germline): SGHRS, YFSETQ. The CDR3 extends over 14 amino acids. Trimming took off 2 bases at V and 0 bases at J, with 9 bases between the two ends.

J is TRBJ1-1 and V is TRBV12-3 or TRBV12-4; D unresolved. CDR3 size: 13 residues. The V gene lost 8 bases and the J gene lost 5 bases, with 15 bases spanning the gap. DNA for the CDR3: TGTGCCAGCTCGCGGCAGATGAGGACTGAAGCTTTCTTT. Its protein product is CASSRQMRTEAFF.

The chain carries TRBV2 and TRBJ1-5; TRBD1 agrees at 10 bases. The V segment lost 8 bases and the J segment 6 bases; nucleotides outside the gene matches: 4. CDR1 is SNHLY and CDR2 is FYNNEI in the germline V gene. The CDR3 runs 13 residues. The CDR3 coding sequence is TGTGCCAGCGGCAGGGACAGGGGTCAGCCCCAGCATTTT. Amino acid sequence: CASGRDRGQPQHF.

This clone came up once. The chain combines TRBV5-1 with TRBJ2-2; a possible D gene is TRBD1 (7 bases). CDR1 is SGHRS, CDR2 YFSETQ, per germline. V shed 7 bases and J shed 6 bases, with 22 bases lying between them. CDR3 length: 16 residues. Here the CDR3 DNA reads TGCGCCAGCCGGTCCCAGGGGGGTCTAGGCGCCGGGGAGCTGTTTTTT. Its translation: CASRSQGGLGAGELFF.

This chain joins TRBV7-2 and TRBJ1-5, with TRBD1 matching over 7 bases. The V gene's germline CDR1 is SGHTA and CDR2 FQGNSA. The CDR3 is 14 residues long. Trimming at V came to 5 bases and at J to 4 bases, leaving 5 bases not matched to a gene. The CDR3 loop is CASSTRQGNQPQHF. In DNA form, the CDR3 reads TGTGCCAGCAGCACCCGACAGGGTAATCAGCCCCAGCATTTT.

The V and J genes are TRBV7-2 and TRBJ2-2; perhaps TRBD1 as D (5 bases). The CDR3 runs to 14 residues. V shed 8 bases and J shed 0 bases, with 10 bases lying between them. The germline V gene encodes CDR1 SGHTA and CDR2 FQGNSA. CDR3 nucleotide sequence: TGTGCCAGCCGACAGCTCGCGAACACCGGGGAGCTGTTTTTT. Protein sequence: CASRQLANTGELFF. The variable domain in full, completed from reference TRBV7-2 and TRBJ2-2, reads GAGVSQSPSNKVTEKGKDVELRCDPISGHTALYWYRQSLGQGLEFLIYFQGNSAPDKSGLPSDRFSAERTGGSVSTLTIQRTQQEDSAVYLCASRQLANTGELFFGEGSRLTVL.

The rearrangement joins TRBV4-1 to TRBJ1-3; D may be TRBD1 (5 bases). V lost 3 bases and J 2 bases, leaving 8 bases between the germline ends. The CDR3 loop spans 14 amino acids. Germline V gene data show CDR1 as MGHRA and CDR2 as YSYEKL. The CDR3 loop is CASSHPGTGNTIYF. The CDR3 DNA reads TGCGCCAGCAGCCACCCAGGGACTGGAAACACCATATATTTT.

V is TRBV19 and J is TRBJ1-5; maybe TRBD1 (6 bases). Trimming left V 8 bases short and J 7 bases short, with 15 bases between. This CDR3 region has 13 residues. CDR1 is LNHDA, CDR2 SQIVND, per germline (reference sequence). The CDR3 sequence is CASVPQGLQPQHF. CDR3 DNA: TGTGCCAGTGTACCACAGGGTCTGCAGCCCCAGCATTTT.

Only a few counts were recorded for this clone. In the same sample, other DNA sequences code for this CDR3. The chain has TRBV9 and TRBJ1-3; 7 bases agree with TRBD1. Germline V lookup: CDR1 SGDLS, CDR2 YYNGEE. The junction had 4 bases not matched to a gene; V was cut back by 3 bases and J by 4 bases. This CDR3 contains 14 residues. The chain's CDR3 is CASSATGAGNTIYF. The CDR3 bases are TGTGCCAGCAGCGCCACAGGGGCAGGAAACACCATATATTTT.

CDR3 nucleotides: TGTGCCAGCAGCGTATTCAGCGAGAGCTCCTACAATGAGCAGTTCTTC. Translation: CASSVFSESSYNEQFF. The genes are TRBV9 and TRBJ2-1; the D is unclear. CDR3 size: 16 residues. CDR1 and CDR2 from the germline V gene are SGDLS and YYNGEE. Trimming stripped 1 base from V and 0 bases from J, with 11 bases between.

The V gene is TRBV3-1 (or the pseudogene TRBV3-2), the J gene TRBJ2-1; tentative D call: TRBD2 (5 bases). V was trimmed by 3 bases and J by 7 bases, leaving 16 bases between them. Germline CDR1 is LGHDT and CDR2 is YNNKEL (reference sequence). The CDR3 contains 15 residues. In DNA form, the CDR3 reads TGTGCCAGCAGCCATTTTTTGAGGGCCGATAATGAGCAGTTCTTC. The encoded protein is CASSHFLRADNEQFF.

The V gene is TRBV5-8, the J gene TRBJ1-5; D is unresolved. The V end lost 2 bases, the J end lost 2 bases, and 26 bases lay between the germline ends. This CDR3 has 20 residues. From germline, CDR1 is SGHTS and CDR2 YDEGEE. The CDR3 region has the DNA TGTGCCAGCAGCTTTTTCTGGGTCAGGAAGATAGTCTATGGCAATCAGCCCCAGCATTTT. Residues: CASSFFWVRKIVYGNQPQHF. The whole variable domain, filled in from reference TRBV5-8 and TRBJ1-5, reads EAGVTQSPTHLIKTRGQQATLRCSPISGHTSVYWYQQALGLGLQFLLWYDEGEERNRGNFPPRFSGRQFPNYSSELNVNALELEDSALYLCASSFFWVRKIVYGNQPQHFGDGTRLSIL.

The chain is built from TRBV6-2 or TRBV6-3 and TRBJ1-1; 7 bases are shared with TRBD1. Per germline, CDR1 MNHEY and CDR2 SVGEGT. V was clipped by 2 bases and J by 5 bases; unmatched bases: 11. This CDR3 comprises 16 residues. CDR3 in amino acids: CASSYTKDRSGTEAFF. In DNA form, the CDR3 reads TGTGCCAGCAGTTACACGAAGGACAGGTCGGGAACTGAAGCTTTCTTT.

This clone has a single count. CDR3 DNA: TGTGCCAGCAGCCAGAGGACAGAGGGAAACACCATATATTTT. It encodes CASSQRTEGNTIYF. The rearrangement uses TRBV3-1 (or the pseudogene TRBV3-2) and TRBJ1-3; maybe TRBD1 (6 bases). Germline V gene data show CDR1 as LGHDT and CDR2 as YNNKEL (reference sequence). The V end was cut by 3 bases, the J end by 4 bases, with 10 bases between. The CDR3 runs to 14 residues.

This chain connects TRBV6-5 to TRBJ2-5; 8 bases align to TRBD1. The trim removed 4 bases at V and 1 base at J, leaving 5 bases unmatched. CDR1 MNHEY and CDR2 SVGAGI come from the germline V gene. The CDR3 is made up of 15 amino acids. The CDR3 loop reads CASSSRQGTQETQYF. The CDR3 nucleotides are TGTGCCAGCAGTTCCCGACAGGGGACCCAAGAGACCCAGTACTTC.

This clone is a singleton in its sample. The genes are TRBV5-1 and TRBJ2-7; D might be TRBD2 (5 bases). Per germline, CDR1 SGHRS and CDR2 YFSETQ. V lost 0 bases and J 7 bases, leaving 14 bases between the germline ends. The CDR3 extends over 14 amino acids. This CDR3 is CASSLAEVGSEQYF. The CDR3 DNA is TGCGCCAGCAGCTTGGCCGAGGTGGGGAGTGAGCAGTACTTC.

This chain joins TRBV6-5 and TRBJ2-7, with TRBD1 identical over 9 bases. Germline lookup yields CDR1 MNHEY and CDR2 SVGAGI. The CDR3 spans 14 residues. V lost 6 bases, J lost 2 bases, and 5 bases stayed unmatched. CDR3 residues: CASSSGQGPYEQYF. CDR3 bases: TGTGCCAGCAGCTCGGGACAGGGCCCCTACGAGCAGTACTTC.

The chain carries TRBV2 and TRBJ2-7, with D maybe TRBD1 (6 bases). V lost 4 bases and J 7 bases, leaving 14 bases between the germline ends. Per the germline V gene, CDR1 is SNHLY and CDR2 is FYNNEI. CDR3 length equals 13 residues. As DNA, the CDR3 is TGTGCCAGCAGTGGTCCAGGGGCGGTAGAGCAGTACTTC. Protein sequence: CASSGPGAVEQYF.